Below, 19 T cell receptor beta chains from the same sample are listed, as sequenced in a study of T cells after yellow fever vaccination. TCRdb independently ran MiXCR on the 5' RACE reads; one entry per CDR3 protein. This sample has some 320,000 distinct CDR3 sequences, with about 10% found just once. The sample here was CD4+ T cells sorted from PBMCs, taken 45 days after the yellow fever booster vaccination. The origin of the receptors is a young man who received the YFV17D yellow fever vaccine.

In this sample, this clonotype turned up a few times. The chain joins TRBV4-1 to TRBJ2-3; no clear D. Germline V gene sequence: CDR1 MGHRA, CDR2 YSYEKL. Between the trimmed V and J ends, which lost 0 bases and 4 bases, there was a span of 8 bases. CDR3 size: 14 residues. The CDR3 region has the DNA TGCGCCAGCAGCCAAGATCGGGTTGCAGATACGCAGTATTTT. Protein product: CASSQDRVADTQYF.

The chain joins TRBV6-5 to TRBJ1-6; perhaps TRBD1 as D (6 bases). V was cut by 5 bases and J by 15 bases, with 26 bases left in between. The germline V gene has CDR1 MNHEY and CDR2 SVGAGI. This CDR3 has 16 residues. CDR3 DNA: TGTGCCAGCAGTGAGACCGGGGGGCTAGATCCCCGGGACCTCCACTTT. It translates to CASSETGGLDPRDLHF.

This clonotype was seen a handful of times. The J gene is TRBJ2-5, the V gene TRBV20-1; 10 bases are a match to TRBD1. The junction had 9 bases not matched to a gene; V was cut back by 5 bases and J by 6 bases. This CDR3 is 14 amino acids long. Germline V gene data show CDR1 as DFQATT and CDR2 as SNEGSKA (reference sequence). The CDR3 DNA is TGCAGTGCTCTTATTGGACAGGGGGTACAGACCCAGTACTTC. Its protein product is CSALIGQGVQTQYF.

This clonotype was seen once. V is TRBV5-1 and J is TRBJ1-2; D is uncertain. Germline V gene lookup returns CDR1 SGHRS and CDR2 YFSETQ. The V end was cut by 0 bases, the J end by 3 bases, with 33 bases between. The CDR3 is 22 amino acids. Here the CDR3 DNA reads TGCGCCAGCAGCTTGGTGTCAAGTTGGGGAACGGCCCGTGACTCCCGCCACTATGGCTACACCTTC. Residues: CASSLVSSWGTARDSRHYGYTF.

This rearrangement joins TRBV6-7 to TRBJ2-2, with 7 bases that match TRBD1. TRBV6-7 is designated an ORF whose function remains uncertain. J gave up 4 bases and V 6 bases, and 2 bases lay outside the gene matches. The CDR3 spans 13 residues. The CDR3 DNA sequence: TGTGCCAGCAGCTCAGGGGGCACCGGGGAGCTGTTTTTT. This codes for CASSSGGTGELFF.

The rearrangement links TRBV5-1 to TRBJ1-1, with D hard to call. Germline assignment: CDR1 SGHRS and CDR2 YFSETQ. CDR3 length: 13 residues. V dropped 4 bases and J dropped 4 bases, with 11 bases sitting between them. The CDR3 DNA follows: TGCGCCAGCAGCCCTACGGTGATCACTGAAGCTTTCTTT. Amino acid sequence: CASSPTVITEAFF.

The V and J genes are TRBV19 and TRBJ1-3; the D gene is possibly TRBD1 (6 bases). The V end lost 3 bases, the J end lost 4 bases, and 10 bases lay between the germline ends. Germline CDR1 LNHDA, CDR2 SQIVND (reference sequence). The CDR3 extends over 14 amino acids. The CDR3 is CASSILQGGNTIYF. The CDR3 DNA is TGTGCCAGTAGTATCCTCCAGGGGGGAAACACCATATATTTT.

The chain carries TRBV7-3 and TRBJ2-3, with 7 positions matching TRBD1. With 6 bases clipped from V and 4 bases from J, the junction kept 7 bases outside the gene matches. The CDR3 length is 14 residues. Germline assignment: CDR1 SGHTA and CDR2 FQGTGA. CDR3 sequence reads: CASSRTGVADTQYF. The CDR3 DNA reads TGTGCCAGCAGTCGTACAGGGGTGGCAGATACGCAGTATTTT.

In its sample, this clonotype was seen many times. This rearrangement joins TRBV6-2 or TRBV6-3 to TRBJ1-5; unclear D gene. With 6 bases removed from V and 9 bases from J, the gap between germline ends came to 12 bases. Germline V gene data show CDR1 as MNHEY and CDR2 as SVGEGT. This CDR3 comprises 12 residues. The DNA of the CDR3 is TGTGCCAGCAGATACGGGAACCGGCCCCAGCATTTT. This translates into CASRYGNRPQHF.

This clonotype was observed a few times. This sequence joins TRBV20-1 and TRBJ1-2; TRBD1 might be the D (5 bases). This CDR3 comprises 14 residues. Germline V gene data show CDR1 as DFQATT and CDR2 as SNEGSKA (reference sequence). The V gene lost 3 bases and the J gene lost 8 bases, with 19 bases spanning the gap. The CDR3 DNA follows: TGCAGTGCTAGCGCCCGGGGGAATCTTGGGGGCTACACCTTC. This sequence encodes CSASARGNLGGYTF.

V gene TRBV4-2 combines with J gene TRBJ2-7, with D perhaps assigned TRBD1 or TRBD2 (5 bases each). The CDR3 length is 13 residues. Per the germline V gene, CDR1 is LGHNA and CDR2 is YNFKEQ. V lost 1 base to trimming and J lost 5 bases, with 9 bases between them. The CDR3 nucleotides are TGTGCCAGCAGCCAAGTTAGAGGGGACGAGCAGTACGTC. Its translation is CASSQVRGDEQYV.

This clonotype came up many times. In DNA form, the CDR3 reads TGTGCCAGCAGCTACCGGGCAGGAAACACCATATATTTT. Amino acids: CASSYRAGNTIYF. The chain has TRBV7-8 and TRBJ1-3; D call uncertain. This CDR3 is 13 amino acids long. V was shortened by 4 bases and J by 4 bases, with 8 bases between the two germline ends. The germline CDR1 and CDR2 sequences are SGHVS and FQNEAQ.

The rearrangement joins TRBV5-1 to TRBJ2-3; TRBD1 might be the D (5 bases). The germline V and J ends were trimmed by 0 bases and 1 base, with 9 bases remaining between them. CDR3 size: 15 residues. Germline V gene sequence: CDR1 SGHRS, CDR2 YFSETQ. The CDR3 nucleotides are TGCGCCAGCAGCTTGGATGCGACAGGCACAGATACGCAGTATTTT. The encoded protein is CASSLDATGTDTQYF.

For this clonotype: A single base separates this from a much larger clone, so it may be a read error. The V call is TRBV7-2, the J call TRBJ1-1; D not certain. This CDR3 contains 14 residues. The germline CDR1 and CDR2 sequences are SGHTA and FQGNSA. The CDR3 DNA follows: TGTGCCAGCATCTTAGGCACAGTGAACACTGAAGCTTTCTTT. Protein product: CASILGTVNTEAFF.

There are a few counts of this clonotype. CDR3 loop: CSVRAGGVTDTQYF. The DNA for the CDR3 is TGCAGCGTTCGGGCAGGAGGGGTCACAGATACGCAGTATTTT. The V and J genes are TRBV29-1 and TRBJ2-3, with a tentative D call TRBD2 (6 bases). Germline V CDR1 and CDR2: SQVTM, ANQGSEA. CDR3 length equals 14 residues. Trimming removed 5 bases from V and 2 bases from J, with 14 bases in between.

This clonotype was observed a handful of times. The chain combines TRBV20-1 with TRBJ2-1; possibly TRBD1 or TRBD2 for D (5 bases each). The CDR3 loop spans 19 amino acids. Germline assignment: CDR1 DFQATT and CDR2 SNEGSKA (reference sequence). The V end was cut by 6 bases, the J end by 3 bases, with 30 bases between. CDR3 loop: CSAGTVTPTVGLGYNEQFF. The DNA of the CDR3 is TGCAGTGCCGGGACGGTGACTCCTACGGTAGGGCTAGGCTACAATGAGCAGTTCTTC.

This clonotype came up many times. The chain employs TRBV5-1 and TRBJ1-3; D unresolved. The CDR3 sequence is 17 residues long. V lost 0 bases, J lost 4 bases, and 17 bases lay in between. Germline assignment: CDR1 SGHRS and CDR2 YFSETQ. The CDR3 loop is CASSLDAAGAFGNTIYF. In nucleotides, the CDR3 is TGCGCCAGCAGCTTGGACGCCGCGGGCGCATTCGGAAACACCATATATTTT. The full variable domain, its missing parts supplied by reference TRBV5-1 and TRBJ1-3, is KAGVTQTPRYLIKTRGQQVTLSCSPISGHRSVSWYQQTPGQGLQFLFEYFSETQRNKGNFPGRFSGRQFSNSRSEMNVSTLELGDSALYLCASSLDAAGAFGNTIYFGEGSWLTVV.

In this sample, this clonotype turned up many times. V usage is TRBV9 and J usage is TRBJ2-5; no firm D call. The CDR3 contains 12 residues. Looked up from germline, CDR1 is SGDLS and CDR2 is YYNGEE. V was clipped by 0 bases and J by 2 bases, with 2 bases between them. The CDR3 here is CASSVGQETQYF. CDR3 DNA sequence: TGTGCCAGCAGCGTAGGGCAAGAGACCCAGTACTTC.

This clonotype was counted ten times or more. The gene calls are TRBV27 and TRBJ2-5, with D perhaps assigned TRBD1 or TRBD2 (6 bases each). CDR1 and CDR2 (germline): MNHEY, SMNVEV (reference sequence). This CDR3 is built from 15 residues. The V end was cut by 4 bases, the J end by 4 bases, with 16 bases between. The CDR3 protein is CASSWSQGGRETQYF. In DNA, the CDR3 is TGTGCCAGCAGTTGGTCCCAAGGGGGGCGAGAGACCCAGTACTTC.